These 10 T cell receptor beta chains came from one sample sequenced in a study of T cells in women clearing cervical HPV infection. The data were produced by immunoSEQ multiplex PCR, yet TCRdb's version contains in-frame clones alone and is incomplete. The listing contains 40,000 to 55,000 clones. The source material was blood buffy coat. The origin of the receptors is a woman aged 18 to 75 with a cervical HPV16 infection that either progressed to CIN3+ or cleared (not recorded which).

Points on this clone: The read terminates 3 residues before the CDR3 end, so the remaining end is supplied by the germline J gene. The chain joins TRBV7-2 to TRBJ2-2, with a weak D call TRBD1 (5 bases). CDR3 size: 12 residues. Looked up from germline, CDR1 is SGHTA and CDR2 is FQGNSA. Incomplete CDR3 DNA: TGTGCCAGCAGCTTAGTACAGGAAAAG. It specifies CASSLVQEK. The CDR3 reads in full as CASSLVQEKLFF.

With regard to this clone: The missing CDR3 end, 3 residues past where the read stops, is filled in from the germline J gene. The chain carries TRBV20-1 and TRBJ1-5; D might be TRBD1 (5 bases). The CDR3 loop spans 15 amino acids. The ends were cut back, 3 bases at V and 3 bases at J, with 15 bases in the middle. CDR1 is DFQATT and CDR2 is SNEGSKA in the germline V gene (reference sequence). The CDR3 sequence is CSASQTEGYNQPQHF. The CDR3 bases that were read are TGCAGTGCTAGTCAGACAGAGGGGTACAATCAGCCC.

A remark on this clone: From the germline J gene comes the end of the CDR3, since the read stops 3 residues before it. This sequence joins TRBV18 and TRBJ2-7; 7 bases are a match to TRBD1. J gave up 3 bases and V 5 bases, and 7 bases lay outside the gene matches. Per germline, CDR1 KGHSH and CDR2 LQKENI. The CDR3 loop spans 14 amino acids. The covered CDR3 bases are TGTGCCAGCTCAACTCGTGGGACAGTCTACGAG. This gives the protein CASSTRGTVYE. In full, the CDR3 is CASSTRGTVYEQYF.

This CDR3 is CASSSLYNSPLFF. CDR3 DNA (partial): TGTGCCAGCAGCTCACTATATAATTCACCG. The rearrangement links TRBV7-2 to TRBJ2-2, with no clear D. The observed sequence ends 3 residues before the CDR3 terminus, with the missing tail filled in from the germline J gene. This CDR3 region has 13 residues. The germline V gene encodes CDR1 SGHTA and CDR2 FQGNSA.

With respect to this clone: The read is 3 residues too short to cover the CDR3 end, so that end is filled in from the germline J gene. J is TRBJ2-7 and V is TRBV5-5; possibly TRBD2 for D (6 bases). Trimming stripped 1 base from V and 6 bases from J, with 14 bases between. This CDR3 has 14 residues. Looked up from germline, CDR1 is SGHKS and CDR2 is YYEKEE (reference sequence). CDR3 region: CASSLFAGIGEQYF. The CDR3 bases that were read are TGTGCCAGCAGCTTGTTCGCGGGAATAGGCGAG.

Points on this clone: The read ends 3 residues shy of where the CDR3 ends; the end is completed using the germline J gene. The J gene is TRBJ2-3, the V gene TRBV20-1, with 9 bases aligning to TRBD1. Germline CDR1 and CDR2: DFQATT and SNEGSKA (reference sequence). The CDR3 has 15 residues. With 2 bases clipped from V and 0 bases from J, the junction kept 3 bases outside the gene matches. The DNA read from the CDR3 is TGCAGTGCTAGATTGGGGACAGGGAGCACAGATACG. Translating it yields CSARLGTGSTDT. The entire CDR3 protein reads CSARLGTGSTDTQYF.

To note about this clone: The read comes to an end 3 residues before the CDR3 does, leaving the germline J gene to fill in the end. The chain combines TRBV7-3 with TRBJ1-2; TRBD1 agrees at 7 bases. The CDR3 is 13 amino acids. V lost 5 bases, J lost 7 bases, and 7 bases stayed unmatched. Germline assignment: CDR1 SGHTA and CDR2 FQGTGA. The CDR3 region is CASSATGLGGYTF. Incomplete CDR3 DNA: TGTGCCAGCAGCGCGACAGGGTTAGGTGGC.

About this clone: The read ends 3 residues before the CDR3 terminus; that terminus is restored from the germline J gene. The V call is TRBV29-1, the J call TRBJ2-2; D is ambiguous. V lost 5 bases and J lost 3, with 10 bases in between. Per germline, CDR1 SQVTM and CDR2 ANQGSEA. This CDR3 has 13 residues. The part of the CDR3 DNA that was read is TGCAGCGTTAGGCAGGCGTACACCGGGGAG. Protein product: CSVRQAYTGE. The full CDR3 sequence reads CSVRQAYTGELFF.

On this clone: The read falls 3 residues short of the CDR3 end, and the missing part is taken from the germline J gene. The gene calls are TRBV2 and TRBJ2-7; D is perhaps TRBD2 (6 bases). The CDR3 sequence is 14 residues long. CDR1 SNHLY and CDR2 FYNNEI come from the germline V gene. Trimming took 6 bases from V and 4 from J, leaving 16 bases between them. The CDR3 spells CASSAGTGAYEQYF. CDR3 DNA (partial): TGTGCCAGCAGCGCCGGGACTGGCGCGTACGAG.

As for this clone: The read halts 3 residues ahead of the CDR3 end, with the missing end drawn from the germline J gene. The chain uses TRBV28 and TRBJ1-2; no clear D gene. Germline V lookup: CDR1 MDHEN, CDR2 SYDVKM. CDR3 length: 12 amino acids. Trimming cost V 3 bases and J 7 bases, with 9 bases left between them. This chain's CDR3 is CASSFEGGGYTF. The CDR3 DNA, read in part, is TGTGCCAGCAGTTTTGAGGGTGGTGGC.